This TCR beta chain was captured by sequencing in a study of a mutant IDH1 vaccine in newly diagnosed glioma. Study details: Visit V12 happened at week 35; visit V13 happened at week 47.

Deletions cut 0 bases from V and 6 bases from J, with 17 bases between. The CDR3 is 16 residues long. Germline V gene lookup returns CDR1 SGDLS and CDR2 YYNGEE. In regard to this clone: Its cognate antigen is unknown.

Clones were read by immunoSEQ multiplex PCR, and TCRdb kept only the in-frame ones, dropping some. The data show around 94,000 clones, around 92% seen once. Time point in this sample: week 47, end of study. In the vaccine, a single dose held 300 ug of the mutant IDH1 20-mer peptide, along with topical imiquimod. Broader study findings: Of the patients, around 93% had vaccine-induced immune responses.

The sequencing used PBMCs, collected from a glioma patient whose treatment included an IDH1 peptide vaccine. The sequence derives from a woman aged 50 to 65 with glioma. V and J are TRBV9 and TRBJ2-3, with D tentatively TRBD2 (5 bases). The CDR3 DNA follows: TGTGCCAGCAGCGTAGGATTCCTAGCTTACGGCGATACGCAGTATTTT. Translating gives CASSVGFLAYGDTQYF.